This note documents a single T cell receptor (beta chain) sequence. Its antigen target is currently unknown. No qualities accompany the bases; no much larger clone lies one base away. The source of the sample is a study of regulatory T cells in long-lasting Graves disease (dated by TCRdb to the early 2020s). Notes on the research overall: Persistent Graves' disease was defined as antithyroid drug treatment for over 5 years with persistently positive TSH receptor autoantibodies. A total of around 35 samples underwent TCR sequencing: around 13 from persistent and roughly 20 from newly diagnosed Graves' disease patients. Persistent Graves' disease patients in the clinical cohort had taken antithyroid drugs for around 10 years on average. The study took place in China and was registered as a clinical trial. This study used TCR sequencing and RNA sequencing of peripheral blood to compare persistent Graves' disease patients against newly diagnosed Graves' disease patients.

The sample's time point label, decoded: persistent/refractory GD, antithyroid drugs over 5 years with positive TRAb. For both TCR sequencing and RNA sequencing, RNA was extracted from PBMCs using TRIzol. The diagnosis of Graves' disease followed American Thyroid Association guidelines. Patients were recruited from an endocrinology department in Xi'an, China. Each patient gave roughly 8.4 milliliters of peripheral blood, collected in an EDTA anticoagulant tube. PBMCs were isolated by Ficoll Paque Plus density gradient separation without further T cell sorting. An Agilent 2100 Bioanalyzer and agarose gel were used to check RNA quality, and a NanoDrop 2000 was used to measure RNA concentration. Trimmed from V: 1 base; trimmed from J: 1 base; junction bases lacking a gene match: 21. There are 22 amino acids in the CDR3, from cysteine to phenylalanine inclusive. The only DNA kept is the CDR3, 66 bases in frame from the first base.

Points the paper makes about the study in general: Persistent patients shared more public clonotypes among themselves (around 3,000) than newly diagnosed patients did (roughly 920). Only peripheral blood was studied, because thyroid tissue, the primary lesion, was inaccessible. The authors noted that the small sample size was a limitation that may lower accuracy. Sequencing and analysis were restricted to the TCR beta chain. Lower TCR Shannon entropy and fewer highly expanded clones were observed in persistent Graves' disease patients than in newly diagnosed patients, which suggested clonal expansion. Persistent disease showed preferential use of TRBV28, TRBJ1-2 and TRBJ2-5, whereas newly diagnosed disease favored TRBV20-1 and TRBJ2-1.

The method behind the library was multiplex PCR. This sample was sequenced with an Illumina HiSeq 4000. iRepertoire HTBI primers and Arm-PCR amplification of CDR3 regions were used to construct TCR beta libraries. PCR products were gel purified before sequencing. As for how the authors treated the data: Across samples, roughly 60 TRBV and 13 to 15 TRBJ segments were identified and used for gene usage analysis of CDR3 amino acid clonotypes. COPE and FqMerger were used to merge the filtered high-quality paired reads into contigs. BLAST was used to align contigs to IMGT TRBV, TRBD and TRBJ reference genes, with CDR3 defined following IMGT. Highly expanded clones were defined as clonotypes with a frequency above 0.1%. Repertoire diversity was measured by Shannon entropy, and V-J evenness by the Gini coefficient. A clonotype found in more than one individual was treated as public. TCRdb trimmed the raw reads at Q25, called clones with MiXCR and kept productive beta chains. A single entry per CDR3 protein holds the most common genes and DNA from its merged rows. The V and J calls come from TCRdb's annotation, not from the publication. This sample lists about 660,000 distinct CDR3 sequences; around 32% were detected once. The ten largest clones capture about 42% of the sample.

The receptor was derived from a female donor with Graves disease. This chain is built from TRBV12-3 or TRBV12-4 and TRBJ1-5, with TRBD1 matching 8 junction bases. The starting material was peripheral blood mononuclear cells (PBMCs), obtained when the disease was refractory, from a patient treated with antithyroid drugs. The sequenced DNA is TGTGCCAGCAGTTTAGGATGGAATTTAAGGCAGGGGGCAATGGGGAGCAATCAGCCCCAGCATTTT. This is translated as CASSLGWNLRQGAMGSNQPQHF.